This T cell receptor beta chain came from a study of T cells in Graves' hyperthyroidism and ophthalmopathy. Looked up from germline, CDR1 is SGDLS and CDR2 is YYNGEE. V lost 2 bases and J 0 bases, leaving 12 bases between the germline ends. The CDR3 length is 15 residues. Using RNA transcripts as the source, TCR beta CDR3 regions were amplified. Carried out on the TCR CDR3, a first-round RT-PCR used the HTBI primer set. TCRdb passed the multiplex PCR reads through MiXCR, listing each CDR3 protein once. The sample holds about 640,000 distinct CDR3 sequences, 20% to 25% seen once. The sample taken for sequencing was blood. This clonotype was sampled from a man aged 30 to 39 with Graves' ophthalmopathy. The V gene is TRBV9, the J gene TRBJ2-7; D gene unclear. The CDR3 loop is CASSVTTPRSYEQYF. The CDR3 nucleotides are TGTGCCAGCAGCGTGACCACTCCGCGCTCCTACGAGCAGTACTTC.